A single sample is the source of the 32 T cell receptor beta chains below, sequenced in a study of early T cells in non-severe SARS-CoV-2 infection. TCRdb ran MiXCR on the 5' RACE reads and lists one entry per CDR3 protein. The sample has tens of thousands of distinct CDR3 sequences; less than 9.5% are singletons. This specimen was whole blood, taken at baseline. These receptors all stem from an adult who was a healthcare worker with PCR-confirmed SARS-CoV-2 infection or an uninfected control (not recorded which).

The table lists this clonotype with a few counts. This chain uses TRBV20-1 with TRBJ1-6, with 11 bases identical to TRBD1. The CDR3 extends over 20 amino acids. The V gene end was trimmed by 2 bases and the J gene end by 0 bases; junction bases not matched to a gene: 12. The germline CDR1 and CDR2 sequences are DFQATT and SNEGSKA (reference sequence). CDR3 amino acids: CSARPPGQGAFSSYNSPLHF. Here the CDR3 DNA reads TGCAGTGCTAGACCCCCCGGACAGGGGGCTTTCAGCTCCTATAATTCACCCCTCCACTTT.

This clonotype was counted ten times or more. The genes are TRBV3-1 and TRBJ2-1; tentative D call: TRBD1 (6 bases). The CDR3 contains 14 residues. Between the trimmed V and J ends, which lost 5 bases and 4 bases, there was a span of 12 bases. From germline, CDR1 is LGHDT and CDR2 YNNKEL (reference sequence). CDR3 loop: CASSDRTAYNEQFF. CDR3 sequence (DNA): TGTGCCAGCAGCGACCGGACAGCTTACAATGAGCAGTTCTTC.

This clonotype was counted only a few times. The genes are TRBV2 and TRBJ2-5, with 7 bases lining up with TRBD2. Germline V lookup: CDR1 SNHLY, CDR2 FYNNEI. Trimming at V came to 3 bases and at J to 4 bases, leaving 5 bases not matched to a gene. The CDR3 runs 14 residues. The CDR3 DNA sequence: TGTGCCAGCAGTGAGGACGGGAGGAGAGAGACCCAGTACTTC. Amino acid sequence: CASSEDGRRETQYF.

There are a few counts of this clonotype. This chain connects TRBV20-1 to TRBJ2-5; the match to TRBD2 covers 14 bases. Looked up from germline, CDR1 is DFQATT and CDR2 is SNEGSKA (reference sequence). The CDR3 is 14 residues long. CDR3 bases: TGCAGCACGGGACTAGCGGGGGCCCAAGAGACCCAGTACTTC. It yields the protein CSTGLAGAQETQYF.

This clonotype rates as medium-sized (0.01 to 0.1%). The chain has TRBV3-1 and TRBJ2-1; the D is unclear. V lost 3 bases and J lost 9, with 9 bases in between. Germline CDR1 and CDR2: LGHDT and YNNKEL (reference sequence). The CDR3 is 12 residues long. The CDR3 is CASSHSAGEQFF. CDR3 sequence (DNA): TGTGCCAGCAGCCACAGTGCCGGTGAGCAGTTCTTC.

The sample holds many counts of this clonotype. V usage is TRBV2 and J usage is TRBJ1-2; D is uncertain. V was clipped by 4 bases and J by 0 bases, with 6 bases between them. Germline V gene sequence: CDR1 SNHLY, CDR2 FYNNEI. The CDR3 contains 13 residues. CDR3 amino acids: CASSVAANYGYTF. The CDR3 DNA is TGTGCCAGCAGTGTCGCGGCTAACTATGGCTACACCTTC.

This clonotype was counted only a few times. Here the CDR3 reads CASSPSTGSITGELFF. As DNA, the CDR3 is TGCGCCAGCAGCCCGTCGACAGGGAGTATTACCGGGGAGCTGTTTTTT. The genes are TRBV4-3 and TRBJ2-2; TRBD1 matches 7 bases. The CDR3 is made up of 16 amino acids. Trimming took 4 bases from V and 5 from J; bases not matched to a gene: 10. Germline loops: CDR1 LGHNA, CDR2 YSLEER.

This rearrangement joins TRBV5-4 to TRBJ2-1; TRBD2 aligns across 8 bases. Germline assignment: CDR1 SGHNT and CDR2 YYREEE (reference sequence). The CDR3 covers 15 residues. Germline trimming cut 2 bases from V and 4 bases from J; bases unmatched to any gene: 5. CDR3 sequence (DNA): TGTGCCAGCAGCTTTTTCGCTAGCGGGTACAATGAGCAGTTCTTC. This sequence encodes CASSFFASGYNEQFF.

The rearrangement links TRBV3-1 to TRBJ2-2, with D unresolved. The germline CDR1 and CDR2 sequences are LGHDT and YNNKEL (reference sequence). The CDR3 extends over 15 amino acids. Trimming pared 2 bases from V and 5 bases from J, leaving 12 bases between. CDR3 DNA sequence: TGTGCCAGCAGCCAACGGAGAAGTGTAACCGGGGAGCTGTTTTTT. The encoded protein is CASSQRRSVTGELFF.

This clonotype was detected only a few times. V usage is TRBV29-1 and J usage is TRBJ1-4; maybe TRBD1 (5 bases). This CDR3 region has 13 residues. Germline-derived CDR1 and CDR2 are SQVTM and ANQGSEA. Trimming shortened V by 4 bases and J by 2 bases, and 8 bases separated the two germline ends. The CDR3 DNA sequence: TGCAGCGTTGTCCAGGGTACTAATGAAAAACTGTTTTTT. Translating it yields CSVVQGTNEKLFF.

The gene calls are TRBV2 and TRBJ1-1; the D gene is possibly TRBD1 (6 bases). CDR1 SNHLY and CDR2 FYNNEI come from the germline V gene. V lost 6 bases to trimming and J lost 5 bases, with 10 bases between them. The CDR3 contains 12 residues. CDR3 nucleotide sequence: TGTGCCAGCAGAGGGGGGAATACTGAAGCTTTCTTT. It specifies CASRGGNTEAFF.

This clonotype was found many times. The V gene is TRBV7-9, the J gene TRBJ1-6; unclear D gene. The V and J ends lost 4 bases and 6 bases respectively, with 7 bases between them. Germline V gives CDR1 SEHNR, CDR2 FQNEAQ (reference sequence). The CDR3 has 13 amino acids. The CDR3 nucleotides read TGTGCCAGCAGCTGGGATATTAATTCACCCCTCCACTTT. Its protein product is CASSWDINSPLHF.

In this sample, this clonotype turned up a few times. The chain links TRBV15 to TRBJ2-7; no clear D. Germline lookup yields CDR1 LNHNV and CDR2 YYDKDF (reference sequence). V was clipped by 0 bases and J by 2 bases, with 11 bases between them. The CDR3 extends over 15 amino acids. This CDR3 reads CATSREVAATYEQYF. In DNA, the CDR3 is TGTGCCACCAGCAGAGAGGTGGCAGCTACCTACGAGCAGTACTTC.

This clonotype was counted only a few times. The chain carries TRBV11-2 and TRBJ1-5; D is unclear. V lost 2 bases and J 6 bases, leaving 5 bases between the germline ends. Germline V gene sequence: CDR1 SGHAT, CDR2 FQNNGV. The CDR3 covers 12 residues. Written as DNA, the CDR3 is TGTGCCAGCAGCTTAAACGGTCAGCCCCAGCATTTT. It specifies CASSLNGQPQHF.

This clonotype came up many times. V gene TRBV4-2 combines with J gene TRBJ2-5, with 8 nucleotides matching TRBD2. J lost 2 bases, V lost 1 base, and 0 bases had no gene match. Per the germline V gene, CDR1 is LGHNA and CDR2 is YNFKEQ. CDR3 length equals 14 residues. CDR3 coding DNA: TGTGCCAGCAGCCAAGCGGGGGGGCAAGAGACCCAGTACTTC. The encoded protein is CASSQAGGQETQYF.

This clonotype was counted at least ten times. The V and J genes are TRBV2 and TRBJ2-2; D may correspond to TRBD1 or TRBD2 (5 bases each). Germline lookup yields CDR1 SNHLY and CDR2 FYNNEI. Trimming stripped 4 bases from V and 4 bases from J, with 10 bases between. The CDR3 totals 14 residues. CDR3 sequence (DNA): TGTGCCAGCAGTGGGGGACCGAGCACCGGGGAGCTGTTTTTT. Protein sequence: CASSGGPSTGELFF.

The chain uses TRBV20-1 and TRBJ2-7; D perhaps matches TRBD1 (6 bases). The CDR3 is made up of 15 amino acids. The V end lost 5 bases, the J end lost 2 bases, and 19 bases lay between the germline ends. The germline gives CDR1 DFQATT, CDR2 SNEGSKA (reference sequence). The CDR3 coding sequence is TGCAGTGCTCCGGACTTATTAGGGGGTACCTACGAGCAGTACTTC. Its translation: CSAPDLLGGTYEQYF.

This clonotype showed up many times. The chain joins TRBV20-1 to TRBJ1-1; D call uncertain. Per germline, CDR1 DFQATT and CDR2 SNEGSKA (reference sequence). This CDR3 is built from 14 residues. V lost 0 bases and J 3 bases, leaving 11 bases between the germline ends. The CDR3 DNA follows: TGCAGTGCTAGAGATTACCGGTCCCACACTGAAGCTTTCTTT. It codes for CSARDYRSHTEAFF.

In its sample, this clonotype was seen many times. The V gene is TRBV20-1, the J gene TRBJ1-4, with 7 bases that match TRBD1. The CDR3 sequence is 13 residues long. The germline V gene has CDR1 DFQATT and CDR2 SNEGSKA (reference sequence). V lost 6 bases and J lost 7; bases outside the gene matches: 8. For the CDR3, the DNA is TGCAGTGCCACGACAGGGTTGAGTGAAAAACTGTTTTTT. Amino acid sequence: CSATTGLSEKLFF.

This clonotype was found a few times. The rearrangement joins TRBV12-3 or TRBV12-4 to TRBJ1-2, with a tentative D call TRBD1 (5 bases). This CDR3 contains 13 residues. V dropped 5 bases and J dropped 3 bases, with 10 bases sitting between them. CDR3 nucleotide sequence: TGTGCCAGCAGTCACGGGGCCGACTATGGCTACACCTTC. Its protein is CASSHGADYGYTF.

This clonotype was recorded a few times. The chain has TRBV10-3 and TRBJ2-5, with 7 bases fitting TRBD2. Germline V lookup: CDR1 ENHRY, CDR2 SYGVKD. The V gene end was trimmed by 6 bases and the J gene end by 2 bases; junction bases not matched to a gene: 6. The CDR3 length is 14 residues. The CDR3 region has the DNA TGTGCCATCAGCCCTACTAGCGTACAAGAGACCCAGTACTTC. This gives the protein CAISPTSVQETQYF.

This clonotype was seen a handful of times. The chain employs TRBV12-3 or TRBV12-4 and TRBJ2-1, with 15 bases aligning to TRBD2. V lost 6 bases and J lost 10; bases outside the gene matches: 10. The CDR3 is made up of 16 amino acids. The CDR3 nucleotides are TGTGCCAGCAGCCCCCCGGGACTAGCGGGAGGATGGGAGCAGTTCTTC. Protein: CASSPPGLAGGWEQFF.

This clonotype was counted at least ten times. The V gene is TRBV12-3 or TRBV12-4, the J gene TRBJ2-7, with D maybe TRBD1 (6 bases). Trimming took 1 base from V and 6 from J, leaving 16 bases between them. The CDR3 totals 15 residues. This CDR3 is CASSLEDRSGSEQYF. The CDR3 DNA reads as TGTGCCAGCAGTTTAGAGGACAGATCGGGATCCGAGCAGTACTTC.

This clonotype was picked up many times. The chain combines TRBV9 with TRBJ2-7; 9 bases fit TRBD2. The trim removed 3 bases at V and 3 bases at J, leaving 10 bases unmatched. The CDR3 totals 16 residues. Germline V gene data show CDR1 as SGDLS and CDR2 as YYNGEE. The chain's CDR3 is CASSAQATSGLYEQYF. The CDR3 DNA reads as TGTGCCAGCAGCGCTCAAGCGACTAGCGGCCTCTACGAGCAGTACTTC.

This clonotype was counted many times. This rearrangement joins TRBV12-3 or TRBV12-4 to TRBJ1-5; no clear D gene. The CDR3 consists of 15 residues. Trimming stripped 3 bases from V and 2 bases from J, with 11 bases between. The CDR3 spells CASSFLNTGNQPQHF. The CDR3 DNA follows: TGTGCCAGCAGTTTCCTCAATACGGGCAATCAGCCCCAGCATTTT.

This rearrangement joins TRBV2 to TRBJ1-1, with 10 bases aligning to TRBD1. Germline CDR1 reads SNHLY; CDR2 reads FYNNEI. The CDR3 runs to 13 residues. J gave up 6 bases and V 6 bases, and 4 bases lay outside the gene matches. This CDR3 is CASSGTGVPEAFF. CDR3 bases: TGTGCCAGCAGCGGGACAGGGGTTCCTGAAGCTTTCTTT. Drawing the rest from reference TRBV2 and TRBJ1-1, the complete variable domain is EPEVTQTPSHQVTQMGQEVILRCVPISNHLYFYWYRQILGQKVEFLVSFYNNEISEKSEIFDDQFSVERPDGSNFTLKIRSTKLEDSAMYFCASSGTGVPEAFFGQGTRLTVV.

This clonotype was seen a handful of times. This chain joins TRBV28 and TRBJ1-6; 11 nucleotides match TRBD1. The junction had 4 bases not matched to a gene; V was cut back by 6 bases and J by 9 bases. CDR1 MDHEN and CDR2 SYDVKM come from the germline V gene. The CDR3 spans 14 residues. The CDR3 protein is CASSSGTGGSPLHF. CDR3 nucleotides: TGTGCCAGCAGCTCCGGGACAGGGGGTTCACCCCTCCACTTT. Full variable domain (missing parts from reference TRBV28 and TRBJ1-6): DVKVTQSSRYLVKRTGEKVFLECVQDMDHENMFWYRQDPGLGLRLIYFSYDVKMKEKGDIPEGYSVSREKKERFSLILESASTNQTSMYLCASSSGTGGSPLHFGNGTRLTVT.

The rearrangement uses TRBV19 and TRBJ1-5; 9 bases fit TRBD1. The CDR3 extends over 14 amino acids. CDR1 is LNHDA, CDR2 SQIVND, per germline (reference sequence). After removal of 9 bases from V and 7 bases from J, the junction contained 10 bases not matched to a gene. The CDR3: CASQLGQGVQPQHF. The CDR3 DNA sequence: TGTGCCAGCCAACTGGGACAGGGCGTGCAGCCCCAGCATTTT.

There are a few counts of this clonotype. This chain joins TRBV29-1 and TRBJ2-7; D is unclear. This CDR3 has 12 amino acids. Germline loops: CDR1 SQVTM, CDR2 ANQGSEA. The V end was cut by 4 bases, the J end by 4 bases, with 11 bases between. The CDR3 nucleotides read TGCAGCGTTGCGACAAACCTATACGAGCAGTACTTC. Translation gives CSVATNLYEQYF.

In its sample, this clonotype was seen many times. The chain employs TRBV20-1 and TRBJ2-1; D is unresolved. V was pared by 5 bases and J by 6 bases, with 17 bases between. The germline V gene has CDR1 DFQATT and CDR2 SNEGSKA (reference sequence). The CDR3 length is 14 residues. The CDR3 nucleotides read TGCAGTGCTCGAGGTCAATTGAGTAGCAATGAGCAGTTCTTC. This gives the protein CSARGQLSSNEQFF.

V is TRBV7-9 and J is TRBJ2-3; no firm D call. Looked up from germline, CDR1 is SEHNR and CDR2 is FQNEAQ (reference sequence). The CDR3 spans 13 residues. Trimming took off 3 bases at V and 4 bases at J, with 8 bases between the two ends. CDR3 loop: CASSFRSADTQYF. CDR3 DNA: TGTGCCAGCAGCTTTAGATCCGCAGATACGCAGTATTTT.

This clonotype was picked up a small number of times. V usage is TRBV29-1 and J usage is TRBJ2-7; 13 nucleotides line up with TRBD2. CDR3 length: 14 amino acids. The J segment lost 3 bases and the V segment lost 4 bases, leaving 3 bases of the junction unmatched. Germline V gene lookup returns CDR1 SQVTM and CDR2 ANQGSEA. CDR3 nucleotide sequence: TGCAGCGTTGCCTGGACTAGCGGGAGCTACGAGCAGTACTTC. This gives the protein CSVAWTSGSYEQYF.